The clone carrying this TCR beta chain showed up many times. Its antigen is undetermined. There are 15 residues in the CDR3. CDR1 is SGHKS, CDR2 YYEKEE, per germline (reference sequence). Trimming shortened V by 2 bases and J by 2 bases, and 13 bases separated the two germline ends. Amplification yielded TCR beta CDR3 regions, with RNA transcripts as the source. HTBI primers were used for first-round RT-PCR of the TCR CDR3. Using its own MiXCR run on the multiplex PCR reads, TCRdb lists one record per CDR3 protein. There are around 200,000 distinct CDR3 sequences in the sample; 18% occur only once, and just under 45% lies in the top ten. These data belong to a study of T cells in Graves' hyperthyroidism and ophthalmopathy. As for the study in general: Upon initial diagnosis and before any treatment, peripheral blood was collected.

The study, taken as a whole, reports: Ophthalmopathy was distinguished from stable hyperthyroidism by 13 V-J signatures. Blood also contained most expanded thyroid clonotypes above 0.001.

An absence of ophthalmopathy progression within 18 months meant stable Graves' hyperthyroidism. Sequencing used blood. This chain connects TRBV5-5 to TRBJ1-1, with D perhaps matching TRBD1 (6 bases). The clonotype was recovered from a man between 40 and 49 years old with Graves' hyperthyroidism. The CDR3 is CASSFLAGDNTEAFF. In DNA, the CDR3 is TGTGCCAGCAGCTTTTTGGCAGGGGATAACACTGAAGCTTTCTTT.